The entry below gives a single T cell receptor (beta chain) sequence along with its context. This table comes from immunoSEQ multiplex PCR, and its TCRdb copy is limited to in-frame clones, with some not included. The table includes around 280,000 clones, 86% detected once. The data belong to a study of blood T cell repertoires in COVID-19. V was clipped by 0 bases and J by 11 bases, with 10 bases between them. Germline V CDR1 and CDR2: LNHNV, YYDKDF (reference sequence). The CDR3 sequence is 12 residues long. J is TRBJ1-1 and V is TRBV15; D is ambiguous. The sequence derives from a young woman who had recovered from COVID-19. Sequencing used peripheral blood. CDR3 loop: CATSRDLAVAFF. The CDR3 nucleotides are TGTGCCACCAGCAGAGATCTGGCAGTCGCTTTCTTT.